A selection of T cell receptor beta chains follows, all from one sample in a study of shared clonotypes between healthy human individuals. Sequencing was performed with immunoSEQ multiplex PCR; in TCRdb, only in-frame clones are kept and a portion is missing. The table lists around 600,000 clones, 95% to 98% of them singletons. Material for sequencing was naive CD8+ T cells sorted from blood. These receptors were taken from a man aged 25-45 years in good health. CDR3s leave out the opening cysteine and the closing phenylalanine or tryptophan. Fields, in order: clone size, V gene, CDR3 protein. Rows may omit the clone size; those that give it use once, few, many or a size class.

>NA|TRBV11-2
ASSLRLAWEADTQY
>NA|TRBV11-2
ASSLVSFRDYEQY
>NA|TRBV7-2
ASSFTDNLGETQY
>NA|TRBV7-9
ASMLIKGTDTQY
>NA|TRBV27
ASSYSGGPIKQY
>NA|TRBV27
ASSFHKSYEQY
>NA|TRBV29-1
SVDPGSLYNEQF
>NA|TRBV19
ASKKTGTGRYEQY
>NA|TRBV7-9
ASSSVRDISYEQY
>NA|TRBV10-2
ASIRERGYEQY
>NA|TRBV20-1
SAPGPYEQY
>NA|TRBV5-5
ASSLLYTQY
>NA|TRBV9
ASSVAPGGEPQH
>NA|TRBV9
ATGREMADTQY
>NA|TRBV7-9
ASSLGRGGDQPQH
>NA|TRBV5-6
ASSLGQGAGMNTEAF
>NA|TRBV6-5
ASRIQGNEQF
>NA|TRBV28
ASTETGYPRLYEQY
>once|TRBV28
ASSLLPGQLGYEQY
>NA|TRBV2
ASRGETQY
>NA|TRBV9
ASSNSLVPSETQY
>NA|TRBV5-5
ASSLGGGNYGYT
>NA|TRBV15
ATSSEDYEQY
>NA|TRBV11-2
ASREVGTFIYEQY
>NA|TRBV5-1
ASSLGPLAGGDDEQF
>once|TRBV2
ASSAWGSVDVSYNEQF
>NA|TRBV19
ASSLGGLGQPQH
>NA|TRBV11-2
ASSFGTTAYEQF